Listed below are T cell receptor beta chains from one sample, sequenced in a study of cytomegalovirus exposure and HLA in healthy donors. Some clones are missing from TCRdb's copy, which holds only in-frame ones; the method was immunoSEQ multiplex PCR. The data show some 98,000 clones, with about 80% seen just once and over 9.5% held by the top ten. Material for sequencing was PBMCs. The receptors were gathered from a man aged 18 to 29 in good health and CMV-seropositive. CDR3s include the opening cysteine and the closing phenylalanine or tryptophan. D genes are given only for firm matches. Clone size is not always given. Where it is, it says once, few, many or a class for expanded clones.

D,size,J,V,CDR3,DNA
NA,NA,TRBJ1-1,TRBV5-1,CASSLEGPGTEAFF,TGCGCCAGCAGCTTGGAAGGGCCGGGAACTGAAGCTTTCTTT
NA,NA,TRBJ2-5,TRBV27,CASSLGQKETQYF,TGTGCCAGCAGTCTGGGACAAAAAGAGACCCAGTACTTC
NA,NA,TRBJ1-2,TRBV19,CASSISGATNYGYTF,TGTGCCAGTAGTATCAGCGGGGCTACTAACTATGGCTACACCTTC
NA,once,TRBJ2-7,TRBV6-5,CASSYQRPGFSYEQYF,TGTGCCAGCAGTTATCAACGTCCAGGGTTTTCCTACGAGCAGTACTTC
NA,NA,TRBJ2-7,TRBV14,CASSQVLGTRSYEQYF,TGTGCCAGCAGCCAAGTCCTAGGAACCCGCTCCTACGAGCAGTACTTC
TRBD1,NA,TRBJ1-1,TRBV18,CASSPGTGTLNTEAFF,TGTGCCAGCTCGCCCGGGACAGGGACCTTGAACACTGAAGCTTTCTTT
NA,NA,TRBJ1-2,TRBV28,CASRAIYGYTF,TGTGCCAGCAGAGCCATCTATGGCTACACCTTC
TRBD1,NA,TRBJ2-6,TRBV5-6,CASSLVTGDILTF,TGTGCCAGCAGCTTGGTGACAGGGGATATCCTGACTTTC
NA,NA,TRBJ1-1,TRBV5-1,CASSLTGKMNTEAFF,TGCGCCAGCAGCTTGACAGGGAAAATGAACACTGAAGCTTTCTTT
TRBD2,NA,TRBJ2-1,TRBV5-1,CASSPEEGSGGAAEQFF,TGCGCCAGCAGCCCCGAGGAGGGTAGCGGGGGGGCCGCTGAGCAGTTCTTC
NA,NA,TRBJ1-2,TRBV30,CAWGVGDYGYTF,TGTGCCTGGGGAGTAGGAGACTATGGCTACACCTTC
TRBD1,NA,TRBJ1-1,TRBV7-2,CASSFVPGQPLLTEAFF,TGTGCCAGCAGCTTTGTCCCGGGACAGCCTCTATTAACTGAAGCTTTCTTT
TRBD1,NA,TRBJ2-7,TRBV10-1,CASSEDREYEQYF,TGCGCCAGCAGTGAGGACAGGGAATACGAGCAGTACTTC
TRBD2,NA,TRBJ2-1,TRBV5-1,CASSYSGGGNEQFF,TGCGCCAGCAGCTACAGCGGGGGTGGTAATGAGCAGTTCTTC
NA,few,TRBJ1-4,TRBV28,CASSLGRNEKLFF,TGTGCCAGCAGTTTGGGGCGGAATGAAAAACTGTTTTTT
NA,NA,TRBJ1-2,TRBV13,CASSPRQTGQTYGYTF,TGTGCCAGCAGCCCACGACAAACAGGACAAACCTATGGCTACACCTTC
NA,NA,TRBJ2-2,TRBV10-3,CAIRQGYTGELFF,TGTGCCATCAGACAGGGTTACACCGGGGAGCTGTTTTTT
TRBD1,NA,TRBJ1-2,TRBV25-1,CASSTGGGYGYTF,TGTGCCAGCAGCACAGGGGGCGGCTATGGCTACACCTTC
NA,NA,TRBJ2-2,TRBV5-1,CASRTKRSLGVHTGELFF,TGCGCCAGCAGAACCAAGAGGTCCCTAGGGGTACACACCGGGGAGCTGTTTTTT
NA,NA,TRBJ2-5,TRBV14,CASSPPGETQYF,TGTGCCAGCAGCCCCCCAGGGGAGACCCAGTACTTC
NA,NA,TRBJ1-4,TRBV7-2,CASSRQETNEKLFF,TGTGCCAGCAGCAGACAGGAAACAAATGAAAAACTGTTTTTT
NA,NA,TRBJ1-2,TRBV29-1,CSVVGQANYGYTF,TGCAGCGTTGTTGGGCAGGCCAACTATGGCTACACCTTC
NA,NA,TRBJ2-7,TRBV6-5,CASSINGDSYEQYF,TGTGCCAGCAGTATTAACGGGGACTCCTACGAGCAGTACTTC
NA,NA,TRBJ2-3,TRBV4-1,CASRRGLVDTQYF,TGCGCCAGCAGGAGAGGTCTTGTCGATACGCAGTATTTT
TRBD2,NA,TRBJ2-2,TRBV6-6,CASSYSGERAGELFF,TGTGCCAGCAGTTACAGCGGGGAGCGCGCCGGGGAGCTGTTTTTT
TRBD1,NA,TRBJ2-7,TRBV10-1,CASSADRVPYEQYF,TGCGCCAGCAGTGCCGACAGGGTCCCCTACGAGCAGTACTTC
NA,NA,TRBJ2-7,TRBV27,CASSLSGATDREQYF,TGTGCCAGCAGTTTATCTGGGGCGACTGATCGCGAGCAGTACTTC
TRBD1,NA,TRBJ2-7,TRBV2,CASSGTGTREQYF,TGTGCCAGCAGTGGGACAGGGACGCGTGAGCAGTACTTC
NA,NA,TRBJ1-6,TRBV18,CASSEERGNSPLHF,TGTGCCAGCTCAGAAGAAAGGGGGAATTCACCCCTCCACTTT
TRBD1,NA,TRBJ1-4,TRBV30,CAWRGTGGYEKLFF,TGTGCCTGGAGGGGGACAGGGGGCTATGAAAAACTGTTTTTT
NA,NA,TRBJ2-7,TRBV27,CASSFSAGAYEQYF,TGTGCCAGCAGTTTCTCGGCAGGGGCCTACGAGCAGTACTTC
TRBD1,NA,TRBJ1-1,TRBV5-1,CASSIGQGREAFF,TGCGCCAGCAGCATCGGACAGGGTAGGGAAGCTTTCTTT
TRBD1,NA,TRBJ1-5,TRBV4-1,CASSQEGTGSQPQHF,TGCGCCAGCAGCCAAGAAGGGACAGGGTCCCAGCCCCAGCATTTT
TRBD2,NA,TRBJ2-7,TRBV27,CASSLLVGLAGFSYEQYF,TGTGCCAGCAGTTTATTGGTGGGACTAGCGGGGTTCAGCTACGAGCAGTACTTC
NA,NA,TRBJ2-7,TRBV6-1,CASIIAGWNEQYF,TGTGCCAGCATTATCGCGGGATGGAACGAGCAGTACTTC
NA,NA,TRBJ1-6,TRBV7-6,CASSFSQGNSPLHF,TGTGCCAGCAGCTTTTCGCAGGGGAATTCACCCCTCCACTTT
TRBD1,NA,TRBJ2-5,TRBV5-4,CASSPSQGAGETQYF,TGTGCCAGCAGCCCGTCACAGGGGGCGGGAGAGACCCAGTACTTC
NA,NA,TRBJ1-5,TRBV10-3,CAISETGKYDNQPQHF,TGTGCCATCAGTGAGACAGGGAAATATGACAATCAGCCCCAGCATTTT
NA,few,TRBJ2-3,TRBV9,CASSLRTDTQYF,TGTGCCAGCAGCCTCCGCACAGATACGCAGTATTTT
TRBD2,NA,TRBJ2-3,TRBV7-8,CASSPIAGASTDTQYF,TGTGCCAGCAGTCCAATAGCGGGGGCCAGCACAGATACGCAGTATTTT
NA,once,TRBJ1-1,TRBV7-9,CASSPPGRGEAFF,TGTGCCAGCAGCCCCCCAGGGCGCGGTGAAGCTTTCTTT
NA,NA,TRBJ1-6,TRBV18,CASSKLQGQSPLHF,TGTGCCAGCTCCAAACTACAGGGACAATCACCCCTCCACTTT
NA,NA,TRBJ2-6,TRBV7-2,CASSLGRGFSGANVLTF,TGTGCCAGCAGCTTAGGCAGGGGTTTCTCTGGGGCCAACGTCCTGACTTTC
TRBD1,NA,TRBJ2-1,TRBV6-6,CASRPAGTGERGEQFF,TGTGCCAGCAGACCAGCCGGGACAGGGGAAAGAGGTGAGCAGTTCTTC
TRBD1,once,TRBJ1-1,TRBV2,CASGGQGEGMAFF,TGTGCCAGCGGTGGACAGGGGGAAGGTATGGCTTTCTTT
TRBD1,NA,TRBJ2-4,TRBV10-1,CASIRTGANIQYF,TGCGCCAGCATCAGGACAGGGGCAAACATTCAGTACTTC
TRBD1,NA,TRBJ1-1,TRBV30,CAWSSGQGAGAFF,TGTGCCTGGAGTTCCGGACAGGGGGCTGGAGCTTTCTTT
NA,NA,TRBJ1-1,TRBV28,CASSPVQGSGAFF,TGTGCCAGCAGTCCCGTGCAGGGGAGTGGGGCTTTCTTT
TRBD2,few,TRBJ2-7,TRBV27,CASSTGTSGEYEQYF,TGTGCCAGCAGTACCGGGACTAGCGGGGAATACGAGCAGTACTTC
TRBD1,NA,TRBJ2-5,TRBV15,CATSSGGRVGGETQYF,TGTGCCACCAGCTCAGGGGGCAGGGTGGGAGGAGAGACCCAGTACTTC
NA,NA,TRBJ2-1,TRBV28,CASSLGPGNEQFF,TGTGCCAGCAGTTTGGGTCCGGGGAATGAGCAGTTCTTC
NA,NA,TRBJ2-1,TRBV6-4,CASSSEVGAGNNEQFF,TGTGCCAGCAGTTCCGAGGTGGGGGCTGGAAACAATGAGCAGTTCTTC
TRBD1,NA,TRBJ2-6,TRBV10-1,CASSPGTGGLSGANVLTF,TGCGCCAGCAGTCCCGGGACAGGGGGCCTCTCTGGGGCCAACGTCCTGACTTTC
NA,NA,TRBJ2-1,TRBV28,CASTTGRGDEQFF,TGTGCCAGCACAACCGGGCGGGGCGATGAGCAGTTCTTC
TRBD2,NA,TRBJ2-2,TRBV29-1,CSVTRGDTGELFF,TGCAGCGTGACACGGGGGGACACCGGGGAGCTGTTTTTT
TRBD1,NA,TRBJ2-7,TRBV6-5,CASSYSGQGAYEQYF,TGTGCCAGCAGTTACTCGGGACAGGGGGCCTACGAGCAGTACTTC
NA,NA,TRBJ1-2,TRBV5-1,CASSLAGLYTF,TGCGCCAGCAGCTTGGCGGGACTCTACACCTTC
TRBD2,NA,TRBJ2-1,TRBV2,CASRELLAGGHNEQFF,TGTGCCAGCAGGGAATTACTAGCGGGGGGCCACAATGAGCAGTTCTTC
NA,NA,TRBJ2-7,TRBV2,CASSERQGLTYEQYF,TGTGCCAGCAGTGAACGGCAGGGGTTAACCTACGAGCAGTACTTC
TRBD1,few,TRBJ1-6,TRBV14,CASSQDRGNSPLHF,TGTGCCAGCAGCCAGGACAGGGGTAATTCACCCCTCCACTTT